This T cell receptor (beta chain) was sequenced for a study of cytomegalovirus exposure and HLA in healthy donors. The PCR used 60 Vbeta and 13 Jbeta primers. Generated by immunoSEQ multiplex PCR, the TCRdb table keeps only in-frame clones and is missing some. Of 200,000 or so clones in the sample, 79% were seen once. This receptor was taken from a middle-aged man in good health and CMV-seronegative. The specimen was PBMCs.

The CDR3: CAWGGASGRGYEQFF. The CDR3 bases are TGTGCCTGGGGTGGGGCAAGCGGGAGGGGGTATGAGCAGTTCTTC. The chain employs TRBV30 and TRBJ2-1; 10 bases line up with TRBD2. Germline CDR1 and CDR2: GTSNPN and SVGIG (reference sequence). The CDR3 loop spans 15 amino acids. The V segment lost 5 bases and the J segment 8 bases; nucleotides outside the gene matches: 12.